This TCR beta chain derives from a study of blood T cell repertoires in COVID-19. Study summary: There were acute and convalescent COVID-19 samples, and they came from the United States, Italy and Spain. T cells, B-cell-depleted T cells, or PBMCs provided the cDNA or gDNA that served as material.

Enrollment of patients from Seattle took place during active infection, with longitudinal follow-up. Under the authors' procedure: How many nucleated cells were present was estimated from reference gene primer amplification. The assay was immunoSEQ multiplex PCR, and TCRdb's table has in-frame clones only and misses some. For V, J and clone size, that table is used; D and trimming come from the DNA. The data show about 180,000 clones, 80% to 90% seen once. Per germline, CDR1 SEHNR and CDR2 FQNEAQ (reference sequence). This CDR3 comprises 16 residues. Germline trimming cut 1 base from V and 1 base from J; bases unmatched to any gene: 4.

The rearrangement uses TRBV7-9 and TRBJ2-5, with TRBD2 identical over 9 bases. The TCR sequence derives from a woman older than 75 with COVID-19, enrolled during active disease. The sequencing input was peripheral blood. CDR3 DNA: TGTGCCAGCAGCTTAGGGGCGACTAGCGGCCAAGAGACCCAGTACTTC. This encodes CASSLGATSGQETQYF.